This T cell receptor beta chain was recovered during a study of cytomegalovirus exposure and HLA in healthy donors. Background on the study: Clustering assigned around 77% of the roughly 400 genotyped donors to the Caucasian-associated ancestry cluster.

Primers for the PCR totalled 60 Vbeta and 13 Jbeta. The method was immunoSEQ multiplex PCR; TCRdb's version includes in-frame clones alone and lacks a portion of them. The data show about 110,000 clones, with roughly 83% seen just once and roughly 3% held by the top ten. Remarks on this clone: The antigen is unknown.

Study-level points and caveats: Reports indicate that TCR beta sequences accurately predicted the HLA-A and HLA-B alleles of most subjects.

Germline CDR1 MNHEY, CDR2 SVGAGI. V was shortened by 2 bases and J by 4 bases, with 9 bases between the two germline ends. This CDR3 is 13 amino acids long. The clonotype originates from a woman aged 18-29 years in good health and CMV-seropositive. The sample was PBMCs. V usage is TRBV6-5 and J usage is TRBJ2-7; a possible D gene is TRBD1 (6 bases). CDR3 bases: TGTGCCAGCAGTTACCCGGACAGTTACGAGCAGTACTTC. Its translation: CASSYPDSYEQYF.